This T cell receptor beta chain was found in a study of type 1 regulatory T cells. Background on the study: An in vitro protocol generated T-allo10, a Tr1-enriched, alloantigen-specific CD4 T cell product.

Comments on this clonotype: Its target is not known.

Using its own MiXCR run on the reads, TCRdb lists one record per CDR3 protein. The profile shows some 15,000 distinct CDR3 sequences, roughly 15% of them singletons. The receptor was isolated from a human donor in good health. The sequenced sample was cultured T cells, either the whole culture or a sorted T cell fraction (not recorded which).

The CDR3 nucleotides read TGTGCCAGCGCCCGAAGGGCCGGGGAGCTGTTTTTT. It is translated as CASARRAGELFF. The V and J genes are TRBV12-3 or TRBV12-4 and TRBJ2-2; D gene ambiguous. This CDR3 comprises 12 residues. V lost 8 bases and J lost 6, with 10 bases in between.